The 24 T cell receptor beta chains below all came from one sample that was sequenced in a study of T cells in Graves' hyperthyroidism and ophthalmopathy. The CDR3 regions of TCR beta were amplified from RNA transcripts. HTBI primers were employed in a first-round RT-PCR of the TCR CDR3. TCRdb re-derived calls from the multiplex PCR reads in MiXCR, one entry per CDR3 protein. The sample contains around 210,000 distinct CDR3 sequences, less than 20% of which appear only once. Sequencing used blood. The receptors were sampled from a woman aged 45 to 65 with Graves' hyperthyroidism.

This clonotype was seen many times. The chain employs TRBV20-1 and TRBJ1-2, with TRBD1 identical over 7 bases. V was clipped by 5 bases and J by 8 bases; unmatched bases: 5. CDR1 is DFQATT, CDR2 SNEGSKA, per germline (reference sequence). This CDR3 spans 11 amino acids. The CDR3 reads CSARDSEGYTF. CDR3 sequence (DNA): TGCAGTGCTCGGGACAGCGAGGGCTACACCTTC.

The chain couples TRBV11-1 to TRBJ2-2, with 8 bases fitting TRBD2. This CDR3 comprises 15 residues. Trimming removed 5 bases from V and 6 bases from J; junction bases left unmatched: 8. Germline values: CDR1 SGHAT, CDR2 FQDESV (reference sequence). The CDR3 DNA is TGTGCCAGCAGCCCCCAACGGGGGGGGGCCGGGGAGCTGTTTTTT. Its translation is CASSPQRGGAGELFF.

This clonotype was counted many times. The J gene is TRBJ2-1, the V gene TRBV12-3 or TRBV12-4; TRBD2 aligns across 9 bases. V lost 10 bases and J lost 6; bases outside the gene matches: 10. This CDR3 spans 14 amino acids. The CDR3: CATGLAGFRNEQFF. CDR3 in DNA: TGTGCCACGGGACTAGCTGGTTTCCGCAATGAGCAGTTCTTC.

The CDR3 protein is CAISARDRGRRDEQYF. CDR3 bases: TGTGCCATCAGTGCACGAGACAGGGGACGTAGAGACGAGCAGTACTTC. This chain links TRBV10-3 with TRBJ2-7, with 8 positions matching TRBD1. The CDR3 sequence is 16 residues long. The V gene end was trimmed by 4 bases and the J gene end by 5 bases; junction bases not matched to a gene: 13. CDR1 is ENHRY, CDR2 SYGVKD, per germline.

At least ten counts were recorded for this clonotype. The chain links TRBV28 to TRBJ1-6; D gene ambiguous. Trimming pared 3 bases from V and 2 bases from J, leaving 8 bases between. CDR1 and CDR2 (germline): MDHEN, SYDVKM. This CDR3 spans 15 amino acids. The CDR3 sequence is CASSFRLAYNSPLHF. Here the CDR3 DNA reads TGTGCCAGCAGTTTTAGGCTCGCCTATAATTCACCCCTCCACTTT.

This clonotype was picked up many times. The chain has TRBV12-3 or TRBV12-4 and TRBJ2-7; the D gene is possibly TRBD1 (6 bases). Trimming removed 5 bases at V and 7 bases at J, with 18 bases between. The CDR3 runs 14 residues. The DNA for the CDR3 is TGTGCCAGCAGTGCTACAAGGGGGTTGGGAGAGCAGTACTTC. It codes for CASSATRGLGEQYF.

The rearrangement links TRBV7-3 to TRBJ2-7, with TRBD2 identical over 10 bases. This CDR3 region has 16 residues. With 0 bases clipped from V and 2 bases from J, the junction kept 4 bases outside the gene matches. CDR1 is SGHTA, CDR2 FQGTGA, per germline. CDR3 DNA sequence: TGTGCCAGCAGCTTAACGCGGACTAGCGGAACCTACGAGCAGTACTTC. Residues: CASSLTRTSGTYEQYF.

V usage is TRBV19 and J usage is TRBJ1-2; maybe TRBD1 (5 bases). V lost 6 bases and J 3 bases, leaving 14 bases between the germline ends. The CDR3 is 14 amino acids. CDR1 is LNHDA, CDR2 SQIVND, per germline (reference sequence). The CDR3 reads CASRARDGDYGYTF. CDR3 bases: TGTGCCAGTAGGGCTCGGGACGGAGACTATGGCTACACCTTC.

The CDR3 loop is CASRDRSYEQYF. In DNA, the CDR3 is TGTGCCAGCCGGGACAGATCCTACGAGCAGTACTTC. The rearrangement uses TRBV2 and TRBJ2-7; TRBD1 matches 7 bases. Germline V gives CDR1 SNHLY, CDR2 FYNNEI. The V segment lost 8 bases and the J segment 1 base; nucleotides outside the gene matches: 2. The CDR3 loop spans 12 amino acids.

Ten or more counts support this clonotype. DNA of the CDR3: TGTGCCAGCAGTGAAGAAATGACCCAGACCTACAATGAGCAGTTCTTC. It is translated as CASSEEMTQTYNEQFF. The chain uses TRBV6-1 and TRBJ2-1; D gene ambiguous. Germline V gene sequence: CDR1 MNHNS, CDR2 SASEGT. This CDR3 has 16 residues. V lost 1 base to trimming and J lost 2 bases, with 12 bases between them.

This clonotype was counted many times. The chain employs TRBV30 and TRBJ2-3; TRBD2 is a possible D gene (6 bases). The germline V and J ends were trimmed by 5 bases and 0 bases, with 15 bases remaining between them. The CDR3 consists of 15 residues. Germline CDR1 is GTSNPN and CDR2 is SVGIG (reference sequence). Here the CDR3 reads CAWADLAHSTDTQYF. The CDR3 DNA reads TGTGCCTGGGCCGATCTAGCGCATAGCACAGATACGCAGTATTTT.

This clonotype was detected a few times. The V and J genes are TRBV7-2 and TRBJ2-7, with D possibly matching TRBD1 (7 bases). The germline V gene encodes CDR1 SGHTA and CDR2 FQGNSA. This CDR3 contains 15 residues. V lost 5 bases, J lost 6 bases, and 20 bases lay in between. Here the CDR3 DNA reads TGTGCCAGCAGCCTCCGTCATGACAGGGAGGCCGAGCAGTACTTC. Translation gives CASSLRHDREAEQYF.

The rearrangement joins TRBV30 to TRBJ1-5; 9 bases align to TRBD1. The CDR3 extends over 14 amino acids. CDR1 and CDR2 (germline): GTSNPN, SVGIG (reference sequence). V shed 1 base, J shed 3 bases, and the junction held 1 base outside the gene matches. The CDR3 region has the DNA TGTGCCTGGAGTGGGACAGGGGTCAATCAGCCCCAGCATTTT. Encoded protein: CAWSGTGVNQPQHF.

This clonotype was seen many times. V gene TRBV24-1 combines with J gene TRBJ2-3, with 8 positions matching TRBD1. The CDR3 covers 16 residues. Germline V lookup: CDR1 KGHDR, CDR2 SFDVKD. After removal of 7 bases from V and 0 bases from J, the junction contained 8 bases not matched to a gene. This CDR3 reads CATSAGGWSSTDTQYF. The CDR3 DNA follows: TGTGCCACCAGCGCAGGGGGCTGGTCGAGCACAGATACGCAGTATTTT.

This clonotype appeared a few times. The chain employs TRBV9 and TRBJ1-2; weak D call: TRBD1 (5 bases). The CDR3 is 15 amino acids. The germline V gene encodes CDR1 SGDLS and CDR2 YYNGEE. Trimming removed 0 bases at V and 8 bases at J, with 17 bases between. CDR3 nucleotides: TGTGCCAGCAGCGTAGGTGTGACAGACGAATACGGCTACACCTTC. Translation: CASSVGVTDEYGYTF.

This chain joins TRBV28 and TRBJ2-2; TRBD2 is a possible D gene (6 bases). This CDR3 has 17 residues. Germline V lookup: CDR1 MDHEN, CDR2 SYDVKM. V lost 7 bases to trimming and J lost 0 bases, with 18 bases between them. The DNA for the CDR3 is TGTGCCAGCACCCTCGGAGGGCCTCCGACGAACACCGGGGAGCTGTTTTTT. Its translation is CASTLGGPPTNTGELFF.

This clonotype was counted at least ten times. The rearrangement uses TRBV2 and TRBJ2-1; D gene unclear. The germline CDR1 and CDR2 sequences are SNHLY and FYNNEI. The V end lost 1 base, the J end lost 1 base, and 5 bases lay between the germline ends. This CDR3 is 14 amino acids long. Here the CDR3 reads CASSEDSSYNEQFF. In DNA, the CDR3 is TGTGCCAGCAGTGAAGACTCTTCCTACAATGAGCAGTTCTTC.

The chain recombines TRBV2 with TRBJ2-5; D uncertain. The CDR3 covers 15 residues. The V gene's germline CDR1 is SNHLY and CDR2 FYNNEI. V was cut by 2 bases and J by 0 bases, with 10 bases left in between. CDR3 region: CASSETPPYQETQYF. The CDR3 nucleotides read TGTGCCAGCAGTGAAACCCCACCTTACCAAGAGACCCAGTACTTC.

The V and J genes are TRBV14 and TRBJ1-5; D is unresolved. V lost 1 base, J lost 3 bases, and 10 bases lay in between. Germline V gene data show CDR1 as SGHDN and CDR2 as FVKESK. The CDR3 loop spans 15 amino acids. This CDR3 reads CASSQAGGPNQPQHF. The CDR3 DNA sequence: TGTGCCAGCAGCCAAGCCGGAGGCCCCAATCAGCCCCAGCATTTT.

Ten or more counts support this clonotype. The chain combines TRBV6-1 with TRBJ1-5; perhaps TRBD1 as D (5 bases). The germline V gene encodes CDR1 MNHNS and CDR2 SASEGT. This CDR3 contains 16 residues. The V end lost 5 bases, the J end lost 0 bases, and 14 bases lay between the germline ends. The CDR3 region has the DNA TGTGCCAGCAGTTCGACAGTTTCCAATAGCAATCAGCCCCAGCATTTT. Amino acid sequence: CASSSTVSNSNQPQHF.

This clonotype was seen more than once but under ten times. CDR3 DNA: TGTGCCAGCAGTGCCGGCAGGGAAGGCTACACCTTC. Its translation is CASSAGREGYTF. The chain uses TRBV25-1 and TRBJ1-2; tentative D call: TRBD1 (5 bases). Deletions cut 4 bases from V and 8 bases from J, with 11 bases between. Germline V CDR1 and CDR2: MGHDK, SYGVNS. CDR3 length equals 12 residues.

The chain is built from TRBV4-1 and TRBJ1-2; D is uncertain. The CDR3 runs to 16 residues. Germline V gene sequence: CDR1 MGHRA, CDR2 YSYEKL. V was cut by 1 base and J by 4 bases, with 16 bases left in between. CDR3 in amino acids: CASSQVSISRPYGYTF. CDR3 in DNA: TGCGCCAGCAGCCAAGTCTCCATCTCCAGACCCTATGGCTACACCTTC.

This clonotype was found many times. The J gene is TRBJ2-1, the V gene TRBV3-1; 11 bases match TRBD2. Losses at the gene ends were 4 bases for V and 7 bases for J; bases not matched to a gene: 6. The CDR3 covers 15 residues. CDR1 is LGHDT and CDR2 is YNNKEL in the germline V gene (reference sequence). The CDR3 region is CASSLKGTSGNEQFF. DNA for the CDR3: TGTGCCAGCAGCCTCAAGGGGACTAGCGGAAATGAGCAGTTCTTC.

This chain connects TRBV9 to TRBJ2-1, with D possibly matching TRBD2 (6 bases). CDR1 is SGDLS and CDR2 is YYNGEE in the germline V gene. The CDR3 covers 15 residues. Trimming cost V 0 bases and J 4 bases, with 11 bases left between them. The CDR3 DNA is TGTGCCAGCAGCGTAGACGGGAGTGCTTACAATGAGCAGTTCTTC. It encodes CASSVDGSAYNEQFF. The full variable domain, rest sourced from reference TRBV9 and TRBJ2-1, is DSGVTQTPKHLITATGQRVTLRCSPRSGDLSVYWYQQSLDQGLQFLIQYYNGEERAKGNILERFSAQQFPDLHSELNLSSLELGDSALYFCASSVDGSAYNEQFFGPGTRLTVL.